This entry lists 24 T cell receptor beta chains sequenced from one sample in a study of cytomegalovirus exposure and HLA in healthy donors. The primer mix had 60 Vbeta and 13 Jbeta primers. Using immunoSEQ multiplex PCR, the repertoire was profiled, and TCRdb retains in-frame clones only, with some absent. The sample contains approximately 150,000 clones, about 74% of which appear only once. Sequenced: PBMCs. All receptors come from a woman aged 35 to 49 in good health and CMV-seronegative.

The V call is TRBV2, the J call TRBJ1-6, with D uncertain. This CDR3 spans 15 amino acids. With 2 bases removed from V and 3 bases from J, the gap between germline ends came to 8 bases. CDR1 is SNHLY, CDR2 FYNNEI, per germline. CDR3 residues: CASSETVLYNSPLHF. Written as DNA, the CDR3 is TGTGCCAGCAGTGAAACGGTCCTCTATAATTCACCCCTCCACTTT.

Only a few counts were recorded for this clone. V and J are TRBV28 and TRBJ1-2, with 11 bases fitting TRBD1. V dropped 3 bases and J dropped 5; count of bases not matched to a gene: 11. The CDR3 is 17 amino acids. Germline V gives CDR1 MDHEN, CDR2 SYDVKM. The CDR3 sequence: CASSFVGQGANSYGYTF. For the CDR3, the DNA is TGTGCCAGCAGTTTTGTTGGACAGGGGGCTAATTCGTATGGCTACACCTTC.

This clone has a single count. This chain links TRBV4-1 with TRBJ2-7, with 10 bases matching TRBD2. This CDR3 comprises 16 residues. Germline V gives CDR1 MGHRA, CDR2 YSYEKL. V lost 3 bases, J lost 2 bases, and 7 bases stayed unmatched. The CDR3 spells CASSQPSGRLPYEQYF. CDR3 nucleotides: TGCGCCAGCAGCCAGCCTAGCGGGAGATTACCCTACGAGCAGTACTTC.

This clone was seen only a few times. The CDR3 sequence is CATSRNRDFNEQFF. CDR3 DNA: TGTGCCACCAGCAGAAACCGGGACTTCAATGAGCAGTTCTTC. The chain couples TRBV15 to TRBJ2-1, with a weak D call TRBD2 (6 bases). CDR1 LNHNV and CDR2 YYDKDF come from the germline V gene (reference sequence). The length of the CDR3 is 14 residues. V was pared by 2 bases and J by 6 bases, with 11 bases between.

V is TRBV27 and J is TRBJ2-1; 7 positions agree with TRBD1. The CDR3 is 14 amino acids. The trim removed 2 bases at V and 5 bases at J, leaving 3 bases unmatched. The germline gives CDR1 MNHEY, CDR2 SMNVEV (reference sequence). Written as DNA, the CDR3 is TGTGCCAGCAGTTTAAACAGGGGTAACAATGAGCAGTTCTTC. Residues: CASSLNRGNNEQFF.

This clone was seen a handful of times. This rearrangement joins TRBV19 to TRBJ2-1, with D hard to call. Germline-derived CDR1 and CDR2 are LNHDA and SQIVND (reference sequence). This CDR3 is built from 12 residues. V lost 11 bases to trimming and J lost 4 bases, with 12 bases between them. CDR3 nucleotides: TGTGCCTCGGGTTACGTATACAATGAGCAGTTCTTC. Protein product: CASGYVYNEQFF.

As DNA, the CDR3 is TGTGCCAGCAGTCAATCAGGGGATTCCTACGAGCAGTACTTC. As protein: CASSQSGDSYEQYF. The V and J genes are TRBV27 and TRBJ2-7; D possibly corresponds to TRBD1 (6 bases). The germline V gene has CDR1 MNHEY and CDR2 SMNVEV (reference sequence). This CDR3 spans 14 amino acids. V was clipped by 5 bases and J by 1 base, with 12 bases between them.

This clone was seen only once. The chain carries TRBV2 and TRBJ1-5; the D gene is possibly TRBD1 (5 bases). This CDR3 has 15 amino acids. Germline lookup yields CDR1 SNHLY and CDR2 FYNNEI. The V end was cut by 6 bases, the J end by 4 bases, with 16 bases between. CDR3 bases: TGTGCCAGCAGCCCCCGGGGGGGGGAGAATCAGCCCCAGCATTTT. It is translated as CASSPRGGENQPQHF.

The CDR3 loop reads CASSYEGWANTEAFF. CDR3 DNA sequence: TGTGCCAGCAGTTACGAGGGCTGGGCGAACACTGAAGCTTTCTTT. The chain recombines TRBV6-6 with TRBJ1-1; D unclear. V dropped 2 bases and J dropped 1 base, with 11 bases sitting between them. The V gene's germline CDR1 is MNHNY and CDR2 SVGAGI (reference sequence). CDR3 length: 15 amino acids.

The chain is built from TRBV30 and TRBJ2-3; D perhaps matches TRBD2 (5 bases). V gave up 5 bases and J gave up 5 bases, with 17 bases separating them. The CDR3 sequence is 14 residues long. Germline loops: CDR1 GTSNPN, CDR2 SVGIG (reference sequence). This CDR3 reads CAWGLTGIGDTQYF. The CDR3 DNA sequence: TGTGCCTGGGGATTAACGGGGATTGGAGATACGCAGTATTTT.

The V and J genes are TRBV6-1 and TRBJ1-4; the match to TRBD1 covers 8 bases. The J segment lost 6 bases and the V segment lost 3 bases, leaving 3 bases of the junction unmatched. The CDR3 has 14 amino acids. Per the germline V gene, CDR1 is MNHNS and CDR2 is SASEGT. The CDR3 DNA is TGTGCCAGCAGTGAGGACAGGGTAGATGAAAAACTGTTTTTT. Protein: CASSEDRVDEKLFF.

With regard to this clone: The junction differs from germline at one of its ends, possibly a read error. The genes are TRBV7-9 and TRBJ2-7; no clear D. Germline V CDR1 and CDR2: SEHNR, FQNEAQ (reference sequence). CDR3 length: 13 amino acids. DNA of the CDR3: TGTTCCAGCAGCCACAGATACTCCTACGAGCAGTACTTC. Translating it yields CSSSHRYSYEQYF. The whole variable domain, remainder taken from reference TRBV7-9 and TRBJ2-7, is DTGVSQNPRHKITKRGQNVTFRCDPISEHNRLYWYRQTLGQGPEFLTYFQNEAQLEKSRLLSDRFSAERPKGSFSTLEIQRTEQGDSAMYLCSSSHRYSYEQYFGPGTRLTVT.

This rearrangement joins TRBV6-1 to TRBJ1-6; the D gene is possibly TRBD1 (5 bases). Germline V gene data show CDR1 as MNHNS and CDR2 as SASEGT. This CDR3 region has 19 residues. The germline V and J ends were trimmed by 0 bases and 0 bases, with 15 bases remaining between them. CDR3 nucleotides: TGTGCCAGCAGTGAAGCCCGGACACTCATGGACTCCTATAATTCACCCCTCCACTTT. The encoded protein is CASSEARTLMDSYNSPLHF.

This sequence joins TRBV27 and TRBJ2-1, with TRBD1 identical over 7 bases. J was trimmed by 6 bases and V by 4 bases; bases with no gene match: 9. Germline V gives CDR1 MNHEY, CDR2 SMNVEV (reference sequence). The CDR3 has 15 amino acids. CDR3 region: CASSSGTAGTNEQFF. CDR3 nucleotide sequence: TGTGCCAGCAGTTCCGGGACAGCCGGCACCAATGAGCAGTTCTTC.

The gene calls are TRBV4-2 and TRBJ2-7; 7 bases are shared with TRBD1. Losses at the gene ends were 4 bases for V and 1 base for J; bases not matched to a gene: 4. The CDR3 is 14 amino acids. Germline assignment: CDR1 LGHNA and CDR2 YNFKEQ. The DNA of the CDR3 is TGTGCCAGCAGCCCGACAGGGCAATCCTACGAGCAGTACTTC. Its translation: CASSPTGQSYEQYF.

V usage is TRBV7-9 and J usage is TRBJ2-3, with TRBD1 as a possible D gene (6 bases). The V end was cut by 5 bases, the J end by 5 bases, with 14 bases between. From germline, CDR1 is SEHNR and CDR2 FQNEAQ (reference sequence). This CDR3 comprises 14 residues. CDR3 coding DNA: TGTGCCAGCAGCAGGGAAGACAGGAAAGATACGCAGTATTTT. Translating gives CASSREDRKDTQYF.

The chain uses TRBV6-5 and TRBJ1-2; the match to TRBD1 covers 10 bases. Trimming took 2 bases from V and 1 from J; bases not matched to a gene: 4. Germline V lookup: CDR1 MNHEY, CDR2 SVGAGI. The length of the CDR3 is 16 residues. The CDR3 DNA sequence: TGTGCCAGCAGTTACGGGACAGGGGCTAGTAACTATGGCTACACCTTC. Protein: CASSYGTGASNYGYTF.

J is TRBJ1-1 and V is TRBV29-1; TRBD1 might be the D (6 bases). Per the germline V gene, CDR1 is SQVTM and CDR2 is ANQGSEA. The germline V and J ends were trimmed by 4 bases and 0 bases, with 21 bases remaining between them. The CDR3 is 17 amino acids. The CDR3 protein is CSVAQLQGFGMNTEAFF. The CDR3 DNA reads TGCAGCGTTGCCCAGCTACAGGGATTCGGGATGAACACTGAAGCTTTCTTT.

The rearrangement joins TRBV2 to TRBJ2-1; TRBD2 matches at 13 bases. The J segment lost 9 bases and the V segment lost 8 bases, leaving 10 bases of the junction unmatched. This CDR3 spans 15 amino acids. From germline, CDR1 is SNHLY and CDR2 FYNNEI. CDR3 region: CASVVGTSGIGEQFF. CDR3 coding DNA: TGTGCCAGCGTTGTTGGGACTAGCGGGATCGGTGAGCAGTTCTTC.

This clone was seen just once. V gene TRBV7-9 combines with J gene TRBJ1-3, with D perhaps matching TRBD1 (5 bases). V lost 6 bases to trimming and J lost 2 bases, with 14 bases between them. Germline CDR1 SEHNR, CDR2 FQNEAQ (reference sequence). CDR3 length: 15 residues. The CDR3 region has the DNA TGTGCCAGCAGGACAAGTCAGGGCCCTGGAAACACCATATATTTT. It is translated as CASRTSQGPGNTIYF.

V and J are TRBV7-9 and TRBJ1-1; 8 bases are shared with TRBD1. The CDR3 loop spans 16 amino acids. The junction had 10 bases not matched to a gene; V was cut back by 3 bases and J by 4 bases. Germline V CDR1 and CDR2: SEHNR, FQNEAQ (reference sequence). In DNA, the CDR3 is TGTGCCAGCAGCTTGGGGACAGGTTCTGGCGGCACTGAAGCTTTCTTT. This codes for CASSLGTGSGGTEAFF. The whole variable domain, remainder taken from reference TRBV7-9 and TRBJ1-1, is DTGVSQNPRHKITKRGQNVTFRCDPISEHNRLYWYRQTLGQGPEFLTYFQNEAQLEKSRLLSDRFSAERPKGSFSTLEIQRTEQGDSAMYLCASSLGTGSGGTEAFFGQGTRLTVV.

Points on this clone: Distinct nucleotide sequences in the sample also encode this CDR3. Written as DNA, the CDR3 is TGTGCCAGCAGCGGCGGGACAGCACAGTACCAAGAGACCCAGTACTTC. Translating it yields CASSGGTAQYQETQYF. The chain combines TRBV7-6 with TRBJ2-5; D might be TRBD1 (7 bases). Trimming took 5 bases from V and 0 from J, leaving 16 bases between them. Germline CDR1 reads SGHVS; CDR2 reads FNYEAQ. This CDR3 is 16 amino acids long. The entire variable domain, with the rest obtained from reference TRBV7-6 and TRBJ2-5, is as follows: GAGVSQSPRYKVTKRGQDVALRCDPISGHVSLYWYRQALGQGPEFLTYFNYEAQQDKSGLPNDRFSAERPEGSISTLTIQRTEQRDSAMYRCASSGGTAQYQETQYFGPGTRLLVL.

The chain carries TRBV7-9 and TRBJ2-7, with 8 bases that match TRBD1. Germline lookup yields CDR1 SEHNR and CDR2 FQNEAQ (reference sequence). The CDR3 loop spans 13 amino acids. Losses at the gene ends were 1 base for V and 7 bases for J; bases not matched to a gene: 3. CDR3 sequence reads: CASSLGTGREQYF. CDR3 DNA sequence: TGTGCCAGCAGCTTAGGGACAGGGCGGGAGCAGTACTTC.

This clone was counted a few times. This chain connects TRBV5-8 to TRBJ2-7, with a tentative D call TRBD1 (6 bases). The length of the CDR3 is 12 residues. V was cut by 0 bases and J by 7 bases, with 8 bases left in between. Germline values: CDR1 SGHTS, CDR2 YDEGEE. The CDR3 is CASSLGGLEQYF. The CDR3 DNA is TGTGCCAGCAGCTTGGGGGGGCTGGAGCAGTACTTC. Full variable domain (remainder filled in from reference TRBV5-8 and TRBJ2-7): EAGVTQSPTHLIKTRGQQATLRCSPISGHTSVYWYQQALGLGLQFLLWYDEGEERNRGNFPPRFSGRQFPNYSSELNVNALELEDSALYLCASSLGGLEQYFGPGTRLTVT.